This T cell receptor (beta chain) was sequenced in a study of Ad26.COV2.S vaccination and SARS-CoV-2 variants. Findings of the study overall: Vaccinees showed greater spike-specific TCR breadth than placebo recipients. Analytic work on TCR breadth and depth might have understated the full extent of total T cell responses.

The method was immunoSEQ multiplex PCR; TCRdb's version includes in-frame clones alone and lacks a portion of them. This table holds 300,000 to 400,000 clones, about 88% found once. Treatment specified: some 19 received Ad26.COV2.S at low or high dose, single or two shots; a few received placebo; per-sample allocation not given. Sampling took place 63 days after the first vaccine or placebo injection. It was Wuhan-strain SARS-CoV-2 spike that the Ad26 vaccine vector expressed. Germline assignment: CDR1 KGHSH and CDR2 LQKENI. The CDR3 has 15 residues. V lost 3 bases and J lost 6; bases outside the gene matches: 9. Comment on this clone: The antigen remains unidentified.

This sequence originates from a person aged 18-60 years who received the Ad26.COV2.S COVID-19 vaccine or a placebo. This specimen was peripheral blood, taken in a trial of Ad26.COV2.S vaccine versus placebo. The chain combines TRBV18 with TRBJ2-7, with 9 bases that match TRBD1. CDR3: CASSPSGTGIGEQYF. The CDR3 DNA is TGTGCCAGCTCACCGTCCGGGACAGGGATCGGCGAGCAGTACTTC. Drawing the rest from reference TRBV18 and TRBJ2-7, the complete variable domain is NAGVMQNPRHLVRRRGQEARLRCSPMKGHSHVYWYRQLPEEGLKFMVYLQKENIIDESGMPKERFSAEFPKEGPSILRIQQVVRGDSAAYFCASSPSGTGIGEQYFGPGTRLTVT.